The rows below give T cell receptor beta chains drawn from one sample of a study of OX40 agonist ivuxolimab in advanced cancers. The method was immunoSEQ multiplex PCR; TCRdb's version includes in-frame clones alone and lacks a portion of them. The table lists about 76,000 clones, approximately 85% of them singletons, with roughly 6% in the top ten. The specimen comprised CD4+ or CD8+ T cells sorted from blood, sampled in a trial of the OX40 agonist ivuxolimab. These receptors all come from an adult with an advanced solid tumor such as melanoma, head and neck, liver or kidney cancer. CDR3s include the opening cysteine and the closing phenylalanine or tryptophan. The D gene is left open where the match is weak. For some rows the clone size is stated as once, few or many, or as a class when expanded; others skip it.

V gene,J gene,clone size,D gene,CDR3 DNA,CDR3 protein
TRBV6-5,TRBJ2-2,NA,NA,TGTGCCAGCAGTTACCAGCCGTCAGGGTTCGGGGAGCTGTTTTTT,CASSYQPSGFGELFF
TRBV14,TRBJ2-2,NA,NA,TGTGCCAGCAGCCAAGCTTCAGGGGCCGCGAACACCGGGGAGCTGTTTTTT,CASSQASGAANTGELFF
TRBV7-2,TRBJ2-3,NA,TRBD1,TGTGCCAGCAGCCGTCCCGCTGGGACAGGGGACCCAGATACGCAGTATTTT,CASSRPAGTGDPDTQYF
TRBV5-1,TRBJ2-2,NA,NA,TGCGCCAGCAGCTCATGGTTCACCGGGGAGCTGTTTTTT,CASSSWFTGELFF
TRBV7-8,TRBJ1-5,NA,TRBD1,TGTGCCAGCAGCTTCGCCGGACAGGGTCTCGCTCAGCCCCAGCATTTT,CASSFAGQGLAQPQHF
TRBV6-5,TRBJ2-7,NA,NA,TGTGCCAGAGGGGATAGGGCCCAAGACGAGCAGTACTTC,CARGDRAQDEQYF
TRBV29-1,TRBJ1-1,NA,TRBD1,TGCAGCGTGCAGTTGGGACAGCTTACTGAAGCTTTCTTT,CSVQLGQLTEAFF
TRBV5-4,TRBJ1-6,few,TRBD1,TGTGCCAGCAGCTTGCGTACAGGGGGAAGTGGTTCACCCCTCCACTTT,CASSLRTGGSGSPLHF
TRBV5-1,TRBJ2-3,NA,NA,TGCGCCAGCAGCCCGGGGGGCCCGGGTGATACGCAGTATTTT,CASSPGGPGDTQYF
TRBV29-1,TRBJ2-7,NA,NA,TGCAGCGTTGAAGAGGCCCCAGGGACAACCTACGAGCAGTACTTC,CSVEEAPGTTYEQYF
TRBV4-3,TRBJ2-3,NA,NA,TGCGCCAGCAGCCAAGACCCCCTGACCAACACAGATACGCAGTATTTT,CASSQDPLTNTDTQYF
TRBV12-5,TRBJ1-4,NA,TRBD1,TGTGCTAGTGGTCCGGGTGGGGCAGGGGGAGAAAAACTGTTTTTT,CASGPGGAGGEKLFF
TRBV5-1,TRBJ1-1,NA,NA,TGCGCCAGCTTCCCCCATGACACAAACACTGAAGCTTTCTTT,CASFPHDTNTEAFF
TRBV19,TRBJ1-2,NA,NA,TGTGCCAGTAGTATAGTTCAGGACCCTCGGGGCTACACCTTC,CASSIVQDPRGYTF
TRBV6-1,TRBJ2-7,NA,NA,TGTGCCAGCAGTGAAAGTGGGGCCCCCTACGAGCAGTACTTC,CASSESGAPYEQYF
TRBV29-1,TRBJ2-7,NA,TRBD2,TGCAGCGTTGAGTCTCCTAGCGGCACCTATAGCTCCTACGAGCAGTACTTC,CSVESPSGTYSSYEQYF
TRBV6-1,TRBJ2-7,NA,NA,TGTGCCAGCAGTGAGGGGAGCCAGGGGTCGTTGGAGCAGTACTTC,CASSEGSQGSLEQYF
TRBV18,TRBJ1-2,many,TRBD1,TGTGCCAGCTCACCTGGACAGGGAAGGTACTATGGCTACACCTTC,CASSPGQGRYYGYTF
TRBV7-3,TRBJ2-1,NA,TRBD1,TGTGCCAGCAGCGACACCCGGGACAGGGGCAACAATGAGCAGTTCTTC,CASSDTRDRGNNEQFF
TRBV7-2,TRBJ1-3,NA,NA,TGTGCCAGCAGCTTAGACAGCTCTGGAAACACCATATATTTT,CASSLDSSGNTIYF
TRBV9,TRBJ1-1,NA,NA,TGTGCCAGCAGCCCCCTGGGGGGCGGCACCAACACTGAAGCTTTCTTT,CASSPLGGGTNTEAFF
TRBV7-4,TRBJ1-2,NA,NA,TGTGCCAGCAGCTTATTGGGGTGGGGAGCCTATGGCTACACCTTC,CASSLLGWGAYGYTF
TRBV2,TRBJ2-4,NA,NA,TGTGCCAGCAGTCCTCCCATGACCGCCATCGGAGCCAAAAACATTCAGTACTTC,CASSPPMTAIGAKNIQYF
TRBV6-5,TRBJ1-6,NA,NA,TGTGCCAGCAGGGATCCGGGACCCTATAATTCACCCCTCCACTTT,CASRDPGPYNSPLHF
TRBV7-9,TRBJ2-7,NA,NA,TGTGCCAGCAGCTATGCAGAGTACTACGAGCAGTACTTC,CASSYAEYYEQYF
TRBV5-6,TRBJ2-7,NA,TRBD2,TGTGCCAGCAGCTATGGACTAGCGTTCTCCTACGAGCAGTACTTC,CASSYGLAFSYEQYF
TRBV14,TRBJ2-5,NA,TRBD2,TGTGCCAGCAGCCGACTAGCGGGAGTAGAGACCCAGTACTTC,CASSRLAGVETQYF
TRBV12-5,TRBJ2-6,NA,NA,TGTGCTAGTGGGCAAACCCTGGCCAACGTCCTGACTTTC,CASGQTLANVLTF
TRBV9,TRBJ2-6,NA,NA,TGTGCCAGCAGCACCCCTATGGCTGGGGCCAACGTCCTGACTTTC,CASSTPMAGANVLTF
TRBV5-1,TRBJ1-2,once,NA,TGCGCCAGCAGCTTGGCGACTGTAGGTGGCTACACCTTC,CASSLATVGGYTF
TRBV19,TRBJ1-1,NA,NA,TGTGCCAGTAGTACATCCCAGGGTTGGGTTGAAGCTTTCTTT,CASSTSQGWVEAFF